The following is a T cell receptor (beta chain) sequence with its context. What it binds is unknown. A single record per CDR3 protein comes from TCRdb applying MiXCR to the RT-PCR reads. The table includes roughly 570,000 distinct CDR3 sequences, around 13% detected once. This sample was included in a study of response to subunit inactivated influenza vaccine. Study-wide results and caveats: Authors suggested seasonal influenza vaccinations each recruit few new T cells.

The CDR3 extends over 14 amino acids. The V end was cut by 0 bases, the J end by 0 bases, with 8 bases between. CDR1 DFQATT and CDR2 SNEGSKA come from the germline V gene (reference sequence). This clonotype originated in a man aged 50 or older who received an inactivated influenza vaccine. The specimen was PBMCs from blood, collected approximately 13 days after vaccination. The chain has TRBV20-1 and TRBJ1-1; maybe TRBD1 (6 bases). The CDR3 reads CSAREGQMNTEAFF. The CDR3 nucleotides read TGCAGTGCTAGAGAAGGACAGATGAACACTGAAGCTTTCTTT.